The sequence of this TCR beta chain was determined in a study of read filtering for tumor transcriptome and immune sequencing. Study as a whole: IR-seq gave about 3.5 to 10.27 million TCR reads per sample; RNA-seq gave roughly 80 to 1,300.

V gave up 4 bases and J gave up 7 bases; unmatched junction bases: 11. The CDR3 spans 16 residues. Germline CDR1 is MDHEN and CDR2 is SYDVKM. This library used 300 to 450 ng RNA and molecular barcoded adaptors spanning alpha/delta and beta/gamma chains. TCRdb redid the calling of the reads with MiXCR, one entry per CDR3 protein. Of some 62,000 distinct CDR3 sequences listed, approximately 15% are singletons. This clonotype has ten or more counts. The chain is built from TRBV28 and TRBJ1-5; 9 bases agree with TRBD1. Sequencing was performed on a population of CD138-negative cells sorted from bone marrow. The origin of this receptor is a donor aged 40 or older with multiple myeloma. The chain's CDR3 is CASSSGTGRTKQPQHF. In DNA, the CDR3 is TGTGCCAGCAGTTCCGGGACAGGGCGGACCAAACAGCCCCAGCATTTT. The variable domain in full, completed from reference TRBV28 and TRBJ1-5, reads DVKVTQSSRYLVKRTGEKVFLECVQDMDHENMFWYRQDPGLGLRLIYFSYDVKMKEKGDIPEGYSVSREKKERFSLILESASTNQTSMYLCASSSGTGRTKQPQHFGDGTRLSIL.